Sequencing of this T cell receptor (beta chain) was carried out in a study of PD-1 blockade in classical Hodgkin lymphoma. Study-wide context: Nivolumab was administered to patients intravenously at 3 mg/kg every 2 weeks.

This table comes from immunoSEQ multiplex PCR, and its TCRdb copy is limited to in-frame clones, with some not included. The data show about 39,000 clones, more than 65% seen once. Findings and caveats of the study: Patients newly diagnosed and complete responders had comparable baseline diversity.

Deletions cut 6 bases from V and 10 bases from J, with 16 bases between. The CDR3 is made up of 13 amino acids. Germline values: CDR1 MNHEY, CDR2 SVGAGI. Comments on this clone: What it binds is not known.

Autologous stem cell transplantation was followed by relapse in every patient, and brentuximab vedotin exposure varied. Each best response was a complete response, a partial response or progressive disease. This TCR derives from a human donor with classical Hodgkin lymphoma. The gene calls are TRBV6-5 and TRBJ2-1; D ambiguous. This specimen was peripheral blood mononuclear cells (PBMCs), taken before the second cycle of nivolumab. Here the CDR3 reads CASRKTGNMEQFF. In nucleotides, the CDR3 is TGTGCCAGCAGGAAGACTGGCAATATGGAGCAGTTCTTC.